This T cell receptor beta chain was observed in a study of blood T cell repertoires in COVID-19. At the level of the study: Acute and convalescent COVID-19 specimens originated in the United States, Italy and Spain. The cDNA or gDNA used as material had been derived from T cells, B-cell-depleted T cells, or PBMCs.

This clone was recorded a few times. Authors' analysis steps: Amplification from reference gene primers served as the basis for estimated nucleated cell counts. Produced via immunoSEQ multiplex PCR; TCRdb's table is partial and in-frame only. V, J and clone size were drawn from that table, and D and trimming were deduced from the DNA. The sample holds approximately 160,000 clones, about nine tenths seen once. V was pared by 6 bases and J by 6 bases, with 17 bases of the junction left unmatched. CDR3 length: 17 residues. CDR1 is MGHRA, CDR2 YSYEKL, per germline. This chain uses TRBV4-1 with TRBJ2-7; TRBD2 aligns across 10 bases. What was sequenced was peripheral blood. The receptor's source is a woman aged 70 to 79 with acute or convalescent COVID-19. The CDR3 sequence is CASRQTSAGGPLIEQYF. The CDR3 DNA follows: TGCGCCAGCAGACAAACGTCAGCGGGAGGGCCGCTGATCGAGCAGTACTTC.